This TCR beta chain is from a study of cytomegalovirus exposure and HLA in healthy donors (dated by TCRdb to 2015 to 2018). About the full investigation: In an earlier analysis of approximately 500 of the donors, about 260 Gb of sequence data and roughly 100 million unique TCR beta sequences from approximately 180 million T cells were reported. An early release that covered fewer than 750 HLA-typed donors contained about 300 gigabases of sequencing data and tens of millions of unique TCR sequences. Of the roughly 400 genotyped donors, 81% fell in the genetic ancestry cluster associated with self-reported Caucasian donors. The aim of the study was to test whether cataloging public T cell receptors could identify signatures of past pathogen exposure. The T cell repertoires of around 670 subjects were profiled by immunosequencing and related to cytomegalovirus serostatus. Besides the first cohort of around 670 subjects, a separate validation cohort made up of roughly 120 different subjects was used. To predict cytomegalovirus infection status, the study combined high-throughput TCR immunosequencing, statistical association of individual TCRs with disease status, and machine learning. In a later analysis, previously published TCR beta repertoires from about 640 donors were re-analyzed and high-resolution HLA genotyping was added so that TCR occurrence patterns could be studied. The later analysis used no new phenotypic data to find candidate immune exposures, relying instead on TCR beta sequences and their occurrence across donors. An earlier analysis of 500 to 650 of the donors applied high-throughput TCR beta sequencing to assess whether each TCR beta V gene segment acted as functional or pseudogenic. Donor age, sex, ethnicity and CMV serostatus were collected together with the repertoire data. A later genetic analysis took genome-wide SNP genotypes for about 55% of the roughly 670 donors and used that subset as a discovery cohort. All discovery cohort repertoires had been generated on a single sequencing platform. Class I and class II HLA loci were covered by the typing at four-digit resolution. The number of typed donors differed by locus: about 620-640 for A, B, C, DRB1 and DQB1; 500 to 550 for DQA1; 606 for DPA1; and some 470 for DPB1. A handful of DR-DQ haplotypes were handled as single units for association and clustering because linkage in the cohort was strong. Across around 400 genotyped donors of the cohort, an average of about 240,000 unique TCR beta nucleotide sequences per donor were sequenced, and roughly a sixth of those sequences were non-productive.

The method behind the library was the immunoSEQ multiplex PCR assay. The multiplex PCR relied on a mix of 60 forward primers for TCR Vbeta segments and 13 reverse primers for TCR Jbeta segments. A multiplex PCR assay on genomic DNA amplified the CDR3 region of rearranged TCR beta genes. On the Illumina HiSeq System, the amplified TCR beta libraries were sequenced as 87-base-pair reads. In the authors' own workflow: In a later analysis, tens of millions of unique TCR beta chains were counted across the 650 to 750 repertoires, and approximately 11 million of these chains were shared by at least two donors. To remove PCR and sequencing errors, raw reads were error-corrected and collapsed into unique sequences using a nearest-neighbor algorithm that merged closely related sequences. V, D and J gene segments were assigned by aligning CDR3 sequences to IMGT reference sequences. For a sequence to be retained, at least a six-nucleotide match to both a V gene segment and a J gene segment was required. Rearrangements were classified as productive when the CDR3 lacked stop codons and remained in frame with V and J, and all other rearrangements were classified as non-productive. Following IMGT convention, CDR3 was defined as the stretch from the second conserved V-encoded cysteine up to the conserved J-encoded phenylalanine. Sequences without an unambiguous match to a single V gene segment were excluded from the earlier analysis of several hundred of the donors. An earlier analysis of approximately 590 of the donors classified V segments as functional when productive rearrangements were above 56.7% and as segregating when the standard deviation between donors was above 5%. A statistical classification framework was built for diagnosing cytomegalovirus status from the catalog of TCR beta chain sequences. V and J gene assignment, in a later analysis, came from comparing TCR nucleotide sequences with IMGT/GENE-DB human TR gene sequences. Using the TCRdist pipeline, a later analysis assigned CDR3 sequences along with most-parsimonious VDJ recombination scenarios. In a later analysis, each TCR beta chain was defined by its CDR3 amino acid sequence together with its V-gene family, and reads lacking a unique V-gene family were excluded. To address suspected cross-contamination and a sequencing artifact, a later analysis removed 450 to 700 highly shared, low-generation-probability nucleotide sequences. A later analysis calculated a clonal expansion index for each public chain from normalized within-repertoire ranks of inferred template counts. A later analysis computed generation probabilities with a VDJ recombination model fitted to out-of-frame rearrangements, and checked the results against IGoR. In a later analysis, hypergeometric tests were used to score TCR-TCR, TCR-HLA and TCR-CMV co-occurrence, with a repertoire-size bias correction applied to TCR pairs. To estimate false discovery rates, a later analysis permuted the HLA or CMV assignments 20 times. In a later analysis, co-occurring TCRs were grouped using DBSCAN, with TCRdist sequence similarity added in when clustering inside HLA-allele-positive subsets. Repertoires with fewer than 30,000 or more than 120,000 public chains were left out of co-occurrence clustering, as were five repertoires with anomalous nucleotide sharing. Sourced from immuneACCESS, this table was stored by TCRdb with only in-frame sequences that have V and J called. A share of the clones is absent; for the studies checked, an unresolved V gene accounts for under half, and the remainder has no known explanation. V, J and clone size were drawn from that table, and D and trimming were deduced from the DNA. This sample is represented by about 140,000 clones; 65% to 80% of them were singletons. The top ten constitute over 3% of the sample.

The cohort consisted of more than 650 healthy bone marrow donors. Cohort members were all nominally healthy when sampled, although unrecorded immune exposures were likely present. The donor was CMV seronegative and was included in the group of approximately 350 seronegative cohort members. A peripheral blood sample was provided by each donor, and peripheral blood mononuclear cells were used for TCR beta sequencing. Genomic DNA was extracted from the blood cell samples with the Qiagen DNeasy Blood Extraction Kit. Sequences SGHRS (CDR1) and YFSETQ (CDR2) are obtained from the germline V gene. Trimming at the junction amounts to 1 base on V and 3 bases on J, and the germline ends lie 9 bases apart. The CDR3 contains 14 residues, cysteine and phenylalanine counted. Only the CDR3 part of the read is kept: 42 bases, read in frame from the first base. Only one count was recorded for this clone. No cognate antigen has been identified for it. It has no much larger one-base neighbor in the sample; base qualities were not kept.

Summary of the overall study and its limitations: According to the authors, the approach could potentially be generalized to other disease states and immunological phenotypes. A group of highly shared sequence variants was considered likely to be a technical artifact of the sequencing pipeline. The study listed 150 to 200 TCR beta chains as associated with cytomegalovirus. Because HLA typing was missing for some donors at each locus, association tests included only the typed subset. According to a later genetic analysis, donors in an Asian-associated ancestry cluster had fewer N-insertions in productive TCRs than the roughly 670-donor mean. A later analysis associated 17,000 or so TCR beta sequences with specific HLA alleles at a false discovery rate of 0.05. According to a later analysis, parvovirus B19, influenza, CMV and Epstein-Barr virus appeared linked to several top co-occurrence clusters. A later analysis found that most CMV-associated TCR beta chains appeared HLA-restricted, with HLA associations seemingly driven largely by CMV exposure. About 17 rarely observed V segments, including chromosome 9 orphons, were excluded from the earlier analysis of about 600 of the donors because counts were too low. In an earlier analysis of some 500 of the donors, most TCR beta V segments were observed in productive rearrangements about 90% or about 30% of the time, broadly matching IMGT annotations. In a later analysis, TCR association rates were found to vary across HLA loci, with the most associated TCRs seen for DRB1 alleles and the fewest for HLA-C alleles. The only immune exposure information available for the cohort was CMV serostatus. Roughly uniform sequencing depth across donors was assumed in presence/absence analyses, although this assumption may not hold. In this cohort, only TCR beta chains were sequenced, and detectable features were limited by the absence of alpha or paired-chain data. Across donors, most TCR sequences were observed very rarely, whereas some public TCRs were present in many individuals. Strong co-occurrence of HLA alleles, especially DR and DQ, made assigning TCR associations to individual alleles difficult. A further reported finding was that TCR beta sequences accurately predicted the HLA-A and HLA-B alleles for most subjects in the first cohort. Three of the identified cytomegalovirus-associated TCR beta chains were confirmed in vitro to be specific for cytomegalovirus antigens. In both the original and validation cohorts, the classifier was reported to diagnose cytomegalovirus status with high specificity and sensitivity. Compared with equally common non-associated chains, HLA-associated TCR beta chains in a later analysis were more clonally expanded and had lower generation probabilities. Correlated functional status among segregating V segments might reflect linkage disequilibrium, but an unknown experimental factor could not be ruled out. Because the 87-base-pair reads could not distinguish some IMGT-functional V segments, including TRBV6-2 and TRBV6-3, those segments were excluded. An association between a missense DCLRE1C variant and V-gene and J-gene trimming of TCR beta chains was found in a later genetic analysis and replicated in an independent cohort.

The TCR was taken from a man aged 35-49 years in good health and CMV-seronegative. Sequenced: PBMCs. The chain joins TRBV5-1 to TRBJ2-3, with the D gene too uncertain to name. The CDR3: CASSLILETDTQYF. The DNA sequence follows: TGCGCCAGCAGCTTGATCCTAGAGACAGATACGCAGTATTTT. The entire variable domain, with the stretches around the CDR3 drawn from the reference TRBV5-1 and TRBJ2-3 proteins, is KAGVTQTPRYLIKTRGQQVTLSCSPISGHRSVSWYQQTPGQGLQFLFEYFSETQRNKGNFPGRFSGRQFSNSRSEMNVSTLELGDSALYLCASSLILETDTQYFGPGTRLTVL.